Included here is one T cell receptor (beta chain) sequence, with context. The sample has other DNA sequences that encode this CDR3 too. The data were obtained in a study of shared clonotypes between healthy human individuals. Trimming cost V 2 bases and J 3 bases, with 2 bases left between them. Per germline, CDR1 SGDLS and CDR2 YYNGEE. The CDR3 runs to 12 residues. Some clones are missing from TCRdb's copy, which holds only in-frame ones; the method was immunoSEQ multiplex PCR. Here the sample spans millions of clones, roughly 91% being singletons. Positive CCR7 selection of CD45RO-negative cells yielded the naive CD8 cells, and terminally differentiated effector memory CD45RA+ cells were excluded.

Sequencing was performed on naive CD8+ T cells from PBMCs. The rearrangement joins TRBV9 to TRBJ2-2; D gene ambiguous. The receptor was isolated from a man younger than 30 in good health. Some clones in this sample may be carry-over from other donors' samples. The CDR3 DNA reads as TGTGCCAGCAGCGTCCACACCGGGGAGCTGTTTTTT. It is translated as CASSVHTGELFF.